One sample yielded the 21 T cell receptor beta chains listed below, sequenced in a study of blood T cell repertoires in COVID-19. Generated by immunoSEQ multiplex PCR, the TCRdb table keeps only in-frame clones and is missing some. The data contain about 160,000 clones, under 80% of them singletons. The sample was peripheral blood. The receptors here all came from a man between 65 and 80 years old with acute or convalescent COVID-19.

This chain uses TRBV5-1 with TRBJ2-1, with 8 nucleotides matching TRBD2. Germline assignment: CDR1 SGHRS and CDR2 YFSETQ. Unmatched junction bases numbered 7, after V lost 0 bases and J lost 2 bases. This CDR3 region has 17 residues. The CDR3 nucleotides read TGCGCCAGCAGCTTGGTGTTGCGGGGGGTAACCTACAATGAGCAGTTCTTC. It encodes CASSLVLRGVTYNEQFF.

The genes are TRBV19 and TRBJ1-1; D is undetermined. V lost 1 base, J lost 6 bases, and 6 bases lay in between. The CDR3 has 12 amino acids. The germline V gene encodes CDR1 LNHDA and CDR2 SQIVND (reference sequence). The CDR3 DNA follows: TGTGCCAGTAGTATAGGCGAGGCTGAAGCTTTCTTT. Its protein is CASSIGEAEAFF.

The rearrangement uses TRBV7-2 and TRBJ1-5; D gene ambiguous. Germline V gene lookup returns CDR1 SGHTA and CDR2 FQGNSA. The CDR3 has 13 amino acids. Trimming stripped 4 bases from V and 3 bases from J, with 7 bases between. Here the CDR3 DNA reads TGTGCCAGCAGCTACCAGGCCAATCAGCCCCAGCATTTT. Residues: CASSYQANQPQHF.

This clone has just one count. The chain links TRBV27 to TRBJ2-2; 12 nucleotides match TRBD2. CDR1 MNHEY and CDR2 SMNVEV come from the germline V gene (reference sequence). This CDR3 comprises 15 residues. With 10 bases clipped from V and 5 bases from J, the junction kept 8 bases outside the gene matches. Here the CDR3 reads CATPSGGAWTGELFF. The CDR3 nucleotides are TGTGCCACCCCTAGCGGGGGGGCTTGGACCGGGGAGCTGTTTTTT.

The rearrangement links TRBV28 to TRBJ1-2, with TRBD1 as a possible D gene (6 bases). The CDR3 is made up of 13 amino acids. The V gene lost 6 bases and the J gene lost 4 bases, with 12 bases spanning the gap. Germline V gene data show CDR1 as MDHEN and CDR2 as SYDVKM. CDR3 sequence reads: CASRYSGVYGYTF. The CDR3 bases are TGTGCCAGCAGATACTCAGGGGTCTATGGCTACACCTTC.

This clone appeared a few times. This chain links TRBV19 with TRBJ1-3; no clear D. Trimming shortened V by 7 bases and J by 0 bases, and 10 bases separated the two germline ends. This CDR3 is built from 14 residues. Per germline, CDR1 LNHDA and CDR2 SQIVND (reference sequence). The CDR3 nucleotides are TGTGCCAGTACCGTACAGCTCTCTGGAAACACCATATATTTT. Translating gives CASTVQLSGNTIYF.

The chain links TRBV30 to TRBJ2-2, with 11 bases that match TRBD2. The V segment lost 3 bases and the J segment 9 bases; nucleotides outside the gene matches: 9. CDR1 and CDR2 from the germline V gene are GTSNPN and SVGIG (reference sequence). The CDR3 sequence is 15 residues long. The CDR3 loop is CAWRITSGSPRELFF. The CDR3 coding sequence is TGTGCCTGGAGGATTACTAGCGGGAGCCCCCGGGAGCTGTTTTTT.

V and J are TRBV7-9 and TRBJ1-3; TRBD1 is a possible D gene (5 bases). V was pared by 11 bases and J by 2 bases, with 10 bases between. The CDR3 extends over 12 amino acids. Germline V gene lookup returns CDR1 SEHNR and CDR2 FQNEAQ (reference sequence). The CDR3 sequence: CAWGETGNTIYF. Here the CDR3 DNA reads TGTGCCTGGGGGGAGACTGGAAACACCATATATTTT.

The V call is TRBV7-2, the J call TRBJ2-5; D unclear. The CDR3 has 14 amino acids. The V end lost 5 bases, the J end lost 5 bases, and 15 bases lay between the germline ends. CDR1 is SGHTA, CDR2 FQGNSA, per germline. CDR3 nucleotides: TGTGCCAGCAGCCCCATTGCATTGGGCGAGACCCAGTACTTC. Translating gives CASSPIALGETQYF.

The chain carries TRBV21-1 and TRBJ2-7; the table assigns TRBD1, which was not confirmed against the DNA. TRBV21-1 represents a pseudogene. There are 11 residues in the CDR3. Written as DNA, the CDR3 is TGTGCCAGCAGCACTAGACAGCCACAGACGTTC. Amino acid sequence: CASSTRQPQTF.

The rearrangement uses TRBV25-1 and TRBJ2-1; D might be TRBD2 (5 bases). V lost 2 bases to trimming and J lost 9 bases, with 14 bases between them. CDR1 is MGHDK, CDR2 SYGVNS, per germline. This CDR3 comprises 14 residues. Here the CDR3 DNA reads TGTGCCAGCAGTGAAAGGCTAGCCCTCAGTGAGCAGTTCTTC. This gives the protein CASSERLALSEQFF.

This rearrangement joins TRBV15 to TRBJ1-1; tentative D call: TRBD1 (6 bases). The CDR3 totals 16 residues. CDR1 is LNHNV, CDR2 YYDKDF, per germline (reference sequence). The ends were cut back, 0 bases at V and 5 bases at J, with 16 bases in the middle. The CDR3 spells CATSRDRGPGVTEAFF. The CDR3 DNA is TGTGCCACCAGCAGAGATCGCGGTCCAGGGGTGACTGAAGCTTTCTTT. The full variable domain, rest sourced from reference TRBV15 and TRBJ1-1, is DAMVIQNPRYQVTQFGKPVTLSCSQTLNHNVMYWYQQKSSQAPKLLFHYYDKDFNNEADTPDNFQSRRPNTSFCFLDIRSPGLGDTAMYLCATSRDRGPGVTEAFFGQGTRLTVV.

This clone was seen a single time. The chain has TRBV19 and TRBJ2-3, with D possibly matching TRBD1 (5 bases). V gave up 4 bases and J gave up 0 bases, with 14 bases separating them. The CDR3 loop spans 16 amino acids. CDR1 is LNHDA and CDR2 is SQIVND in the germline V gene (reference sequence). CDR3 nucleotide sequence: TGTGCCAGTAGTAAAAACAGGTACCCTAGCACAGATACGCAGTATTTT. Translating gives CASSKNRYPSTDTQYF.

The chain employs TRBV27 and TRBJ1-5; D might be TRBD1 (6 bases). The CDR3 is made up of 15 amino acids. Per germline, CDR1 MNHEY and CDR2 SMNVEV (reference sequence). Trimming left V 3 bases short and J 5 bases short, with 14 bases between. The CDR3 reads CASSFFGGADQPQHF. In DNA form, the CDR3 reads TGTGCCAGCAGTTTTTTTGGGGGCGCGGATCAGCCCCAGCATTTT.

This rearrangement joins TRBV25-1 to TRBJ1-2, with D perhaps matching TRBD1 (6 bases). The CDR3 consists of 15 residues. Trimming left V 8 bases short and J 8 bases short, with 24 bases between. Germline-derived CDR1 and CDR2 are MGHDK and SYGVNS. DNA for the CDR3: TGTGCCAGCTGTGTATCGACTGGGGGCGTGGGGGGCTACACCTTC. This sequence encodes CASCVSTGGVGGYTF.

The CDR3 DNA reads as TGTGCCAGCAGCCCGGGACTCCTGTCTGGCTACACCTTC. Its protein product is CASSPGLLSGYTF. The chain couples TRBV11-2 to TRBJ1-2, with D tentatively TRBD1 (5 bases). Germline V CDR1 and CDR2: SGHAT, FQNNGV. CDR3 size: 13 residues. The germline V and J ends were trimmed by 5 bases and 7 bases, with 14 bases remaining between them.

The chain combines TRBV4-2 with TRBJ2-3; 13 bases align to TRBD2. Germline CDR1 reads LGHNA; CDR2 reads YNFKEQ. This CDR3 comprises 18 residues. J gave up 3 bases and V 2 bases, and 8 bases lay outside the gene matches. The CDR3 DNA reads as TGTGCCAGCAGCCAATATACCGGGACTAGCGGGATTACAGATACGCAGTATTTT. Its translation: CASSQYTGTSGITDTQYF.

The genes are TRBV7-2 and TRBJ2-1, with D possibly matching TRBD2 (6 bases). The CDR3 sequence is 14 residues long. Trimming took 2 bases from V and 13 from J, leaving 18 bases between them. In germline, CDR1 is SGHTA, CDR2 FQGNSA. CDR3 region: CASSLYGLLHLQFF. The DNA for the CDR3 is TGTGCCAGCAGCTTATATGGACTACTCCACCTACAGTTCTTC.

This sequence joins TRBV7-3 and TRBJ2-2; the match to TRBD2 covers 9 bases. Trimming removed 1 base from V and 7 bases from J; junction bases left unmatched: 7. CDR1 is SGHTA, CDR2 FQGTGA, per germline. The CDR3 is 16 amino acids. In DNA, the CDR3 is TGTGCCAGCAGCTTAAGGGGTCTAGCGGGGCACGGGGAGCTGTTTTTT. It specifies CASSLRGLAGHGELFF.

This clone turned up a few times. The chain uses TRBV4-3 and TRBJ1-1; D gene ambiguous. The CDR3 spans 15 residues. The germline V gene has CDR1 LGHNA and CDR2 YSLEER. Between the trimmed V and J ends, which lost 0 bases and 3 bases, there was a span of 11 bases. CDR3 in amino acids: CASSQDPGLYTEAFF. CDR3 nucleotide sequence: TGCGCCAGCAGCCAAGATCCGGGGTTGTACACTGAAGCTTTCTTT.

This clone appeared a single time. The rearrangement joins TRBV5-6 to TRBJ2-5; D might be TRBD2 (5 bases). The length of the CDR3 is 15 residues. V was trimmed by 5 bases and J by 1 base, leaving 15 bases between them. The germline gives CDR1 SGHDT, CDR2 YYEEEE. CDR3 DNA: TGTGCCAGCAGTCTCCCAGAGGGAGTCCAAGAGACCCAGTACTTC. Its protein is CASSLPEGVQETQYF.